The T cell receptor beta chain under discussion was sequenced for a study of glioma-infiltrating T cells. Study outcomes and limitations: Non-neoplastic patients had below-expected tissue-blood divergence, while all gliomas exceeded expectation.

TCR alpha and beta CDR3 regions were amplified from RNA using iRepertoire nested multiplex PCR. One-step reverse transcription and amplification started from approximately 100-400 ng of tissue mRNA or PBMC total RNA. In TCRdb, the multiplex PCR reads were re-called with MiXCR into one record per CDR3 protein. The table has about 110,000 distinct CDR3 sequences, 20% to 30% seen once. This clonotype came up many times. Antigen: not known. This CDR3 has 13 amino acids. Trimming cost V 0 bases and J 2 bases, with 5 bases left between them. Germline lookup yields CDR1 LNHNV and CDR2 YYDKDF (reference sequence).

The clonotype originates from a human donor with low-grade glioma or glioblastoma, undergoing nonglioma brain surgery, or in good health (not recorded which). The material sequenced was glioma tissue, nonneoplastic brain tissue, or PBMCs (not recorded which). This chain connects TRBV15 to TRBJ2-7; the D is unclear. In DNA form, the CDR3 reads TGTGCCACCAGCAGAGACATCACCTACGAGCAGTACTTC. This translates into CATSRDITYEQYF.